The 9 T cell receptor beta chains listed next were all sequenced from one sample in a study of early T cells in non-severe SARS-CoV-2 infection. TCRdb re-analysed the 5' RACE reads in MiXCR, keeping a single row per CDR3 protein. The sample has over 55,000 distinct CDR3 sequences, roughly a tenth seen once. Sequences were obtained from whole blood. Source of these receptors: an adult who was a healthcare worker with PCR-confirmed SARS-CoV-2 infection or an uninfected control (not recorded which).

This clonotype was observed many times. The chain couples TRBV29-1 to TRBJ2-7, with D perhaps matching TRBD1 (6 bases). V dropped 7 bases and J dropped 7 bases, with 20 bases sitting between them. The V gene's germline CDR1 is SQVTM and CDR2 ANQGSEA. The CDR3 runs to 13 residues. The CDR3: CSATYGSGEEQYV. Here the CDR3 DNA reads TGCAGCGCCACGTATGGTTCAGGGGAAGAGCAGTACGTC.

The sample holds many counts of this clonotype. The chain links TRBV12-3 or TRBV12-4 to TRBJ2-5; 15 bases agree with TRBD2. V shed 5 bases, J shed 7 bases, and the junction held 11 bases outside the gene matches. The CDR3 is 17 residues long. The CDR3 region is CASSQGTSGGPTWTQYF. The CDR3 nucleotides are TGTGCCAGCAGTCAGGGGACTAGCGGGGGGCCGACGTGGACCCAGTACTTC.

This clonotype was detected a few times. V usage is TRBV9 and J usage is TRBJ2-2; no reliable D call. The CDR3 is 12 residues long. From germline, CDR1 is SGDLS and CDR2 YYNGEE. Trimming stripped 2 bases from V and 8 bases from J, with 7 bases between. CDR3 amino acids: CASSVTMGELFF. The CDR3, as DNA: TGTGCCAGCAGCGTTACGATGGGGGAGCTGTTTTTT.

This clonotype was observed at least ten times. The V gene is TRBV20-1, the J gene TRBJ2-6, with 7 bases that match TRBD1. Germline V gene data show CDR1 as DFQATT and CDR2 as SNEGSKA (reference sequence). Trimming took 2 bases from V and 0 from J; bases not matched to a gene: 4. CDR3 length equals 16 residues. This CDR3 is CSARSGQYSGANVLTF. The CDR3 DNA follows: TGCAGTGCTAGATCGGGACAGTACTCTGGGGCCAACGTCCTGACTTTC.

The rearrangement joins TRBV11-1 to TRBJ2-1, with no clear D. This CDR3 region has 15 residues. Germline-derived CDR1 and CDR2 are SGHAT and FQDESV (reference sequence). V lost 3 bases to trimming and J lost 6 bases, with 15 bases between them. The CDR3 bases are TGTGCCAGCAGCTTGATCGAAAAGGGTGGCAATGAGCAGTTCTTC. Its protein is CASSLIEKGGNEQFF.

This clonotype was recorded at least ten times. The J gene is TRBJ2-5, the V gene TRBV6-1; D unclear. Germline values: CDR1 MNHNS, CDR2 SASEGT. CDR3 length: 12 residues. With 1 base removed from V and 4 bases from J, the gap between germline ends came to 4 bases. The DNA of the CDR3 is TGTGCCAGCAGTGAAGACAGAGAGACCCAGTACTTC. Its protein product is CASSEDRETQYF.

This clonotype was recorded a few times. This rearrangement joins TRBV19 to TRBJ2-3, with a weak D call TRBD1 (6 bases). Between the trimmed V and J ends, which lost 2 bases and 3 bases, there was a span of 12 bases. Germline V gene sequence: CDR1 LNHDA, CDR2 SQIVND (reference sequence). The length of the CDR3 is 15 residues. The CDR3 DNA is TGTGCCAGTAGTATACAACAGGGTACAACAGATACGCAGTATTTT. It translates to CASSIQQGTTDTQYF.

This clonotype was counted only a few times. In nucleotides, the CDR3 is TGTGCCATCAGTGAGTCTCCCAGCGGGGGGGCCGACCATGAGCAGTTCTTC. It specifies CAISESPSGGADHEQFF. The genes are TRBV10-3 and TRBJ2-1, with 10 bases aligning to TRBD2. Per germline, CDR1 ENHRY and CDR2 SYGVKD. The V segment lost 0 bases and the J segment 8 bases; nucleotides outside the gene matches: 10. This CDR3 comprises 17 residues.

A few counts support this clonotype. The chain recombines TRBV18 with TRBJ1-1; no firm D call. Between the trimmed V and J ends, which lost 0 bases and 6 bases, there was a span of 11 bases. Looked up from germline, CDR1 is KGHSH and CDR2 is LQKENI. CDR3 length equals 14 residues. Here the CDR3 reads CASSPPSGSPEAFF. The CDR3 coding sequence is TGTGCCAGCTCACCACCCTCAGGCAGCCCTGAAGCTTTCTTT.